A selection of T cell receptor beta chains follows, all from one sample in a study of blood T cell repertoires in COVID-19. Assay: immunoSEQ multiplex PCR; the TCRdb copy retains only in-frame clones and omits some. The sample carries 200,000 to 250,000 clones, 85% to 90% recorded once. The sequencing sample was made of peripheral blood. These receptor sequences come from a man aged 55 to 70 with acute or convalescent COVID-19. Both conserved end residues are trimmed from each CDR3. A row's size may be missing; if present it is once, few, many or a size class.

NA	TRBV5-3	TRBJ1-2	ARSFRGRIPYGYT
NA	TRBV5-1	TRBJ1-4	ASSPSGTPTTNEKLF
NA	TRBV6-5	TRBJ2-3	ASSRLGLTDTQY
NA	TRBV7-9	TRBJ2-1	ASSPVGLAGGGNEQF
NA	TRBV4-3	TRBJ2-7	ASSQDEGLAGLAPGEQY
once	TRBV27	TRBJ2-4	ASRGRLAKNIQY
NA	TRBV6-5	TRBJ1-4	ASSTGFGEKLF
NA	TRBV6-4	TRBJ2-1	ASSENGLNEQF
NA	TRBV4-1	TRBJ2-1	ASSPGLAGNNEQF
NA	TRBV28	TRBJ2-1	ASSPSGREDDEQF
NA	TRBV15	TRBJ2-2	ATSRLTGSGELF
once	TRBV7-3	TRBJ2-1	ASSRLAGPYNEQF
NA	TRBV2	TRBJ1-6	ASSGNNRISPLH
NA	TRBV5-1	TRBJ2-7	ASSAGTPYEQY
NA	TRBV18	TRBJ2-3	ASSRQGTDTQY
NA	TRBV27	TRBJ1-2	ASSSPDRPSGYT
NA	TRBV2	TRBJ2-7	ASSGGQFYEQY
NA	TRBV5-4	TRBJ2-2	ASSAAGTANTGELF
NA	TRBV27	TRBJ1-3	ASTSRHDSGNTIY
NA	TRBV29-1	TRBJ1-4	SVFGGEGEKLF
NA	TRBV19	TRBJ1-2	ASRDMDRASYGYT
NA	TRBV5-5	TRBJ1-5	ASSLLNSNQPQH
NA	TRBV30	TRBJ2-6	AWKKKGREGLSGANVLT
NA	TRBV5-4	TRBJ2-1	ASSLAPSGNNEQF
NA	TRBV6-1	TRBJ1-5	ASSERTDGHPQH